This TCR beta chain was found in a study of control samples from healthy donors and cancer patients. A single count supports this clone. Germline V CDR1 and CDR2: SGHNT, YENEEA. The V and J ends lost 5 bases and 5 bases respectively, with 20 bases between them. The CDR3 is made up of 16 amino acids. Clones were sequenced by immunoSEQ multiplex PCR, and TCRdb holds only the in-frame ones, with some missing. The data show approximately 50,000 clones, with about 90% seen just once and about 13% held by the top ten. V gene TRBV11-3 combines with J gene TRBJ2-3, with TRBD2 as a possible D gene (6 bases). The origin of this receptor is a woman in her fifties or sixties with lung cancer. The sample was PBMCs. CDR3: CASSPGGGYGGDTQYF. The DNA for the CDR3 is TGTGCCAGCAGCCCAGGTGGGGGGTATGGGGGAGATACGCAGTATTTT.